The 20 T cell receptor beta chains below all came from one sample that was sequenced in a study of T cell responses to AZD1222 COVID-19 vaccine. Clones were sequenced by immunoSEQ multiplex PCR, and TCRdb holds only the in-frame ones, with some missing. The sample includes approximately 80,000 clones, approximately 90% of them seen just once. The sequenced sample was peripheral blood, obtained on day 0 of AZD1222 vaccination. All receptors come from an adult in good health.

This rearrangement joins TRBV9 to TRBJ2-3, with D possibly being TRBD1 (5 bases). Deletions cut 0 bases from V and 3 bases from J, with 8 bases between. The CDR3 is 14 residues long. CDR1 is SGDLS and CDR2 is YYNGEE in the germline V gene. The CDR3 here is CASSVDQGTDTQYF. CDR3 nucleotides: TGTGCCAGCAGCGTAGATCAGGGTACAGATACGCAGTATTTT.

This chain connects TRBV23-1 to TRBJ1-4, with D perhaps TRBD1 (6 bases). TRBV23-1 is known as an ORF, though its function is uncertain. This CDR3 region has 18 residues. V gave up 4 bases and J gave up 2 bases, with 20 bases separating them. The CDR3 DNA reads TGCGCCAGCAGTCGCCAGAAGCAGAGGGGGGGGACTAATGAAAAACTGTTTTTT. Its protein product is CASSRQKQRGGTNEKLFF.

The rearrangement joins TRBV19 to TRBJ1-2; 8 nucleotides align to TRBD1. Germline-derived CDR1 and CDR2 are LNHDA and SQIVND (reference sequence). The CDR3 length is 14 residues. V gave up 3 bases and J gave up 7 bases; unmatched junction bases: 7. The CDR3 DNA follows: TGTGCCAGTAGTATCGGACAGGGCGTCGGTGGCTACACCTTC. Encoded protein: CASSIGQGVGGYTF.

CDR3 protein: CASREQGNSYYGYTF. The CDR3 DNA is TGTGCCAGCAGGGAACAGGGGAATTCCTACTATGGCTACACCTTC. The chain employs TRBV2 and TRBJ1-2, with TRBD1 matching over 7 bases. The CDR3 covers 15 residues. The V and J ends lost 6 bases and 3 bases, in that order; junction bases with no gene match: 10. In germline, CDR1 is SNHLY, CDR2 FYNNEI.

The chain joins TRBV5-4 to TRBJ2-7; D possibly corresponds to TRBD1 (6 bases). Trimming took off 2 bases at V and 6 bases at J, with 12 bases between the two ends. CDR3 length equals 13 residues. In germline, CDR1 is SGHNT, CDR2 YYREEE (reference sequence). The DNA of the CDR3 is TGTGCCAGCAGCTTTACAGGGTACGTCGAGCAGTACTTC. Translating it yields CASSFTGYVEQYF.

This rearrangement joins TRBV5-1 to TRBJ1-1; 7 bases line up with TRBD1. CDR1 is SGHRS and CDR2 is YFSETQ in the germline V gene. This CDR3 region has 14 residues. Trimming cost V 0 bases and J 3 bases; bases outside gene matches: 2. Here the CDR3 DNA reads TGCGCCAGCAGCTTGGAGGGGGCTTACACTGAAGCTTTCTTT. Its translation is CASSLEGAYTEAFF. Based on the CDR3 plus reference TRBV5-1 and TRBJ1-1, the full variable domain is KAGVTQTPRYLIKTRGQQVTLSCSPISGHRSVSWYQQTPGQGLQFLFEYFSETQRNKGNFPGRFSGRQFSNSRSEMNVSTLELGDSALYLCASSLEGAYTEAFFGQGTRLTVV.

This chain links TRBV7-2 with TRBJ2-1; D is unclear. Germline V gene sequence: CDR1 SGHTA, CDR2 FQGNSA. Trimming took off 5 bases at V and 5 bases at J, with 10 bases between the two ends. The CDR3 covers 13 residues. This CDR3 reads CASSTPLNNEQFF. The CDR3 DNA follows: TGTGCCAGCAGCACCCCACTGAACAATGAGCAGTTCTTC.

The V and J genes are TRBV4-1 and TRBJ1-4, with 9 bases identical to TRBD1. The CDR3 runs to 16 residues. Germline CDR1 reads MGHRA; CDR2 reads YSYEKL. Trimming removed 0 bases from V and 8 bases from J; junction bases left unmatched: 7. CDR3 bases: TGCGCCAGCAGCCAAGAGGCGGGGACAGGGTGGGAAAAACTGTTTTTT. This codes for CASSQEAGTGWEKLFF.

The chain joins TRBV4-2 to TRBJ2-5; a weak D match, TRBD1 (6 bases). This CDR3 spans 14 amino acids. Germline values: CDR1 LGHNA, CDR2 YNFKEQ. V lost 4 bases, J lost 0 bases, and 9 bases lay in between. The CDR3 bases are TGTGCCAGCAGCCCTGGACAGCACCAAGAGACCCAGTACTTC. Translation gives CASSPGQHQETQYF.

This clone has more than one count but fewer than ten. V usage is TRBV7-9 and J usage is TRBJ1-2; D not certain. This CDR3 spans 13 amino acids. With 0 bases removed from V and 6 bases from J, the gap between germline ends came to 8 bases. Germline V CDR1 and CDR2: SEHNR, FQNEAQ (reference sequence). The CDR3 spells CASSLAYTDGYTF. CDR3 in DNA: TGTGCCAGCAGCTTAGCTTATACGGATGGCTACACCTTC.

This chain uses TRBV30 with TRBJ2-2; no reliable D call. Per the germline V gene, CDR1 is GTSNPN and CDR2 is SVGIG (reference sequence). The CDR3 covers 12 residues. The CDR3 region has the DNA TGTGCTTGGCAGGAGAACACCGGGGAGCTGTTTTTT. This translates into CAWQENTGELFF.

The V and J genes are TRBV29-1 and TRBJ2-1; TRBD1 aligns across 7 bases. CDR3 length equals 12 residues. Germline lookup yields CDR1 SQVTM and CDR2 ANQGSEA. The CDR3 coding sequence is TGCACCGGCAGGGGGTCATACAATGAGCAGTTCTTC. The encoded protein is CTGRGSYNEQFF.

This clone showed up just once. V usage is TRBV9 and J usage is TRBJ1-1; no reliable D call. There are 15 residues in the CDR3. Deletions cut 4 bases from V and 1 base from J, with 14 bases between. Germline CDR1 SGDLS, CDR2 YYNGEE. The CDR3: CASSPHPISNTEAFF. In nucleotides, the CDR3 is TGTGCCAGCAGCCCTCACCCTATTTCGAACACTGAAGCTTTCTTT.

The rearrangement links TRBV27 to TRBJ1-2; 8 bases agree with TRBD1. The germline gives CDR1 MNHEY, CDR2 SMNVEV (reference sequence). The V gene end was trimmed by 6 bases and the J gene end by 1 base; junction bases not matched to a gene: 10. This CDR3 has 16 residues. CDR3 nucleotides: TGTGCCAGCAGAACCAACCTACAGGGGGGTAACTATGGCTACACCTTC. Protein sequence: CASRTNLQGGNYGYTF.

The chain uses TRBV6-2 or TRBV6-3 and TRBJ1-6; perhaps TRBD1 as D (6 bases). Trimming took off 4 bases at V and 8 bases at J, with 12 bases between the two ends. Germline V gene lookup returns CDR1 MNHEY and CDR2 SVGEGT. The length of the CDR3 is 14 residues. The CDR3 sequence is CASSWDILYSPLHF. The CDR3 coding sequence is TGTGCCAGCAGTTGGGACATATTGTATTCACCCCTCCACTTT.

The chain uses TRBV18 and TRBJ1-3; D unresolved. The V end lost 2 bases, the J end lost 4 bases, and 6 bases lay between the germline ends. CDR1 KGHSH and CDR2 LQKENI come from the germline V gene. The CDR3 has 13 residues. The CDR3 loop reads CASSPSSGNTIYF. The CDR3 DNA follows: TGTGCCAGCTCACCATCTAGCGGAAACACCATATATTTT. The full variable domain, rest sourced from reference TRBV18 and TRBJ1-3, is NAGVMQNPRHLVRRRGQEARLRCSPMKGHSHVYWYRQLPEEGLKFMVYLQKENIIDESGMPKERFSAEFPKEGPSILRIQQVVRGDSAAYFCASSPSSGNTIYFGEGSWLTVV.

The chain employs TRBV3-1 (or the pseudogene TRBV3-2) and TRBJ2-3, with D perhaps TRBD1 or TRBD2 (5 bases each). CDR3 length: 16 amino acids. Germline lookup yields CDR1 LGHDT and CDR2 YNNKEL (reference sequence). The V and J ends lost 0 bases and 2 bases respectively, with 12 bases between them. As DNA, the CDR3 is TGTGCCAGCAGCCAAGATCTGGGACCCAACACAGATACGCAGTATTTT. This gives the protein CASSQDLGPNTDTQYF.

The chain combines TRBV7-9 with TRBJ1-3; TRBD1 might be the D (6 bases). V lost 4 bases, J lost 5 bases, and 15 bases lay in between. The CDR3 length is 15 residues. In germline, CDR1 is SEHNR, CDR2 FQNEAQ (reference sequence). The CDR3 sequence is CASSSQGPTRNTIYF. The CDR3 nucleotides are TGTGCCAGCAGCTCCCAGGGGCCAACAAGAAACACCATATATTTT.

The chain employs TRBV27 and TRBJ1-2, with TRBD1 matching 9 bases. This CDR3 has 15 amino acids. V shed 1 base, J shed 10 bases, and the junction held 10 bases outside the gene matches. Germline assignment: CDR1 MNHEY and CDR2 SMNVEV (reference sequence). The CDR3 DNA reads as TGTGCCAGCAGTTTATTTGGACAGGGGTACTCCTACTACACCTTC. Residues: CASSLFGQGYSYYTF.

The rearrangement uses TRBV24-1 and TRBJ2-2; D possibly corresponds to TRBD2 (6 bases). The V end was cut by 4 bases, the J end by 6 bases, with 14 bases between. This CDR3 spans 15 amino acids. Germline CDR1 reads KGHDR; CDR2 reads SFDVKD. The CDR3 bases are TGTGCCACCAGTGAATCCCGACTAGTTGCCGGGGAGCTGTTTTTT. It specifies CATSESRLVAGELFF.